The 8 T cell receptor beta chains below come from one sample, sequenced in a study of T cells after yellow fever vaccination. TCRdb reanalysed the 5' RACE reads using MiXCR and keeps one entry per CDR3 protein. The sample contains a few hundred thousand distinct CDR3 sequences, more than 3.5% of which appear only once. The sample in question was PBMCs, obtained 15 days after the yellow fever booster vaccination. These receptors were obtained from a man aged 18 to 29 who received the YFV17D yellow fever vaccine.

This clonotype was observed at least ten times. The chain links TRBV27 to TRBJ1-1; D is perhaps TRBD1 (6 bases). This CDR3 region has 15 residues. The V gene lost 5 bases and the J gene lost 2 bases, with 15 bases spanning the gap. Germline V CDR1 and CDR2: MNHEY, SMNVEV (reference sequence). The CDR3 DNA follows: TGTGCCAGCAGTACCGCGGGGGCGGGCAACACTGAAGCTTTCTTT. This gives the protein CASSTAGAGNTEAFF.

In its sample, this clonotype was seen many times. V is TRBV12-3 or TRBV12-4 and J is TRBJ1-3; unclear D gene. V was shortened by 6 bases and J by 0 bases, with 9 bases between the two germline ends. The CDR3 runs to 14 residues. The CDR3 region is CASSPLVSGNTIYF. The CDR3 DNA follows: TGTGCCAGCAGCCCCCTTGTCTCTGGAAACACCATATATTTT.

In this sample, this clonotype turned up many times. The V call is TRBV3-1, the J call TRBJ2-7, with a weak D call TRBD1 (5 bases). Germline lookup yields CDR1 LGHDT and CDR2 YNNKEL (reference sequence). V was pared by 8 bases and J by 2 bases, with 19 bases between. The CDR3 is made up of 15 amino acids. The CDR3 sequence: CASPLPRDRTYEQYV. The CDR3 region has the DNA TGTGCCAGCCCATTACCTCGCGACAGAACCTACGAGCAGTACGTC.

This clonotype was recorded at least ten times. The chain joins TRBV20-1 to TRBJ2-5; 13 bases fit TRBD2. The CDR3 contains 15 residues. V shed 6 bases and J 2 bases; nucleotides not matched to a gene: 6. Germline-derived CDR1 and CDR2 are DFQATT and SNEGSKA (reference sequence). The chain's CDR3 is CSARLAGGPQETQYF. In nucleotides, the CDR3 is TGCAGTGCGAGACTAGCGGGGGGCCCACAAGAGACCCAGTACTTC.

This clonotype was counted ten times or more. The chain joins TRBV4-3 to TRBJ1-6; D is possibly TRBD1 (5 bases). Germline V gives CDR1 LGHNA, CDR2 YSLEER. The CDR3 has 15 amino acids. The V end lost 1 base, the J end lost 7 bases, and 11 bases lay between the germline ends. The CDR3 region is CASSQVLGQNSPLHF. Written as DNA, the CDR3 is TGCGCCAGCAGCCAAGTTCTGGGGCAGAATTCACCCCTCCACTTT.

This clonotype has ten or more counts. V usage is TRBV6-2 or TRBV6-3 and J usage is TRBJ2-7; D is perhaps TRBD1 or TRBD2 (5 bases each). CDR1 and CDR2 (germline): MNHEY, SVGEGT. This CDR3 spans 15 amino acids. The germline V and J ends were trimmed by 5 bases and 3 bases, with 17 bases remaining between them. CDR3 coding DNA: TGTGCCAGCAGTCTGGTAGGAGGACAAGGCTACGAGCAGTACGTC. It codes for CASSLVGGQGYEQYV.

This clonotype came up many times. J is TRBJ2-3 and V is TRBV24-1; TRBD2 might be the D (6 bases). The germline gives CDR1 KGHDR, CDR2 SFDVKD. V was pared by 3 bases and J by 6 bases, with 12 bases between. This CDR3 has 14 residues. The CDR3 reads CATSDLDRGDTQYF. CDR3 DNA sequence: TGTGCCACCAGTGATCTCGACCGGGGGGATACGCAGTATTTT.

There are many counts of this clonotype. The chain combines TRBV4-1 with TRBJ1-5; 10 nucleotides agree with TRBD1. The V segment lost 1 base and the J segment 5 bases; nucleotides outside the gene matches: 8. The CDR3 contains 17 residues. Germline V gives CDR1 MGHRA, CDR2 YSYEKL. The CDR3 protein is CASSQAAGTGVYQPQHF. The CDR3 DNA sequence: TGCGCCAGCAGCCAAGCTGCCGGGACAGGGGTTTATCAGCCCCAGCATTTT.